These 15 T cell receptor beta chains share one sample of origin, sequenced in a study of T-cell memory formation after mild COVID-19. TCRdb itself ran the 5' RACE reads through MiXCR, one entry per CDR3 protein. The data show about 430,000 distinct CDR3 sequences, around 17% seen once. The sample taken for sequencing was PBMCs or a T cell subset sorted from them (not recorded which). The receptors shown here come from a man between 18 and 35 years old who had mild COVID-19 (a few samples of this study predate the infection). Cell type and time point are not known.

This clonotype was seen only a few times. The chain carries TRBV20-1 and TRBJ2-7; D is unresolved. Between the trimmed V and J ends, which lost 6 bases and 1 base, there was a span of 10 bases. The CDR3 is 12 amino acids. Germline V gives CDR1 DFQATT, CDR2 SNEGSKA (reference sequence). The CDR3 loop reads CSAHDISYEQYV. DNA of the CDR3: TGCAGTGCCCACGACATATCCTACGAGCAGTACGTC.

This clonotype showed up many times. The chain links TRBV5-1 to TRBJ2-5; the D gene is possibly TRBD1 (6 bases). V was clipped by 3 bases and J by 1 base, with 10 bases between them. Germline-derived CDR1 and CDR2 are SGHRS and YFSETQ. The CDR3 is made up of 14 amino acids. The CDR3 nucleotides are TGCGCCAGCAGCTCCGGACAGACCCAAGAGACCCAGTACTTC. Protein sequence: CASSSGQTQETQYF.

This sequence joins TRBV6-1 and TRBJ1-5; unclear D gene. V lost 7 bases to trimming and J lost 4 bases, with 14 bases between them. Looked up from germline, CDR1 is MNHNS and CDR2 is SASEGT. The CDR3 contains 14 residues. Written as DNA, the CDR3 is TGTGCCAGCAACCCTAGGGCTACGAATCAGCCCCAGCATTTT. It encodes CASNPRATNQPQHF.

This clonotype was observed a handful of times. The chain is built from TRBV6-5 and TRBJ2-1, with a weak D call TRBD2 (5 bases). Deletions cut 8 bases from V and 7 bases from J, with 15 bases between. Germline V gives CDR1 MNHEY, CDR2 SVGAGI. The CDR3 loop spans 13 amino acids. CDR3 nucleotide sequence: TGTGCCAGCGGGTCCAATAGCGCTAATGAGCAGTTCTTC. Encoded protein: CASGSNSANEQFF.

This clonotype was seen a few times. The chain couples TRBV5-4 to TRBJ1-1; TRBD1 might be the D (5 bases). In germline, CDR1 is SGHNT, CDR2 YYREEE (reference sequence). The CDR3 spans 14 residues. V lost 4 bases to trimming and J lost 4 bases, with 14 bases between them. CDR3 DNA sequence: TGTGCCAGCAGCCTGGGAATGGGGGGCACTGAAGCTTTCTTT. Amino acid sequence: CASSLGMGGTEAFF.

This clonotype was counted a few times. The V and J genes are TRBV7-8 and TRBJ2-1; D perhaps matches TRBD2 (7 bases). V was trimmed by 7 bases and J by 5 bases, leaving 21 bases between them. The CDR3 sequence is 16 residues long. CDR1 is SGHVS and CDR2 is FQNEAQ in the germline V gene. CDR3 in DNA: TGTGCCAGCATCCTTGACGTAGGGGGGAGGGACAATGAGCAGTTCTTC. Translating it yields CASILDVGGRDNEQFF.

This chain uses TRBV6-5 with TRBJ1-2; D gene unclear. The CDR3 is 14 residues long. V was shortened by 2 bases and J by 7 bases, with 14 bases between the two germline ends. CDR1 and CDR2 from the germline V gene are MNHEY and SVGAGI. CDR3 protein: CASSYGSLGSGYTF. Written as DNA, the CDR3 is TGTGCCAGCAGTTACGGGAGTCTAGGGTCTGGCTACACCTTC.

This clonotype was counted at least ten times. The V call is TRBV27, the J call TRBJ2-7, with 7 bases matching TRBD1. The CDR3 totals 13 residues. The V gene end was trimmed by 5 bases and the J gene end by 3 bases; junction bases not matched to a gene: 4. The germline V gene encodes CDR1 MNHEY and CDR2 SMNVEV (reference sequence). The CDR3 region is CASSPTGLYEQYF. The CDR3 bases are TGTGCCAGCAGTCCGACAGGGCTCTACGAGCAGTACTTC.

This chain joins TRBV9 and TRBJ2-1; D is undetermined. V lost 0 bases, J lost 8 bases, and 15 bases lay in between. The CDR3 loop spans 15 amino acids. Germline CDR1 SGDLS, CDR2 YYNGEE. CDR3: CASSVDVKTADEQFF. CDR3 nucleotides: TGTGCCAGCAGCGTAGACGTCAAGACGGCAGATGAGCAGTTCTTC.

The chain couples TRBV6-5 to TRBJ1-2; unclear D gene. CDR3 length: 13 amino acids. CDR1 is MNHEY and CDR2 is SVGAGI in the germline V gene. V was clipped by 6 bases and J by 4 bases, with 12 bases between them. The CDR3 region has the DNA TGTGCCAGCAGATCCCCGGGAATCTATGGCTACACCTTC. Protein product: CASRSPGIYGYTF.

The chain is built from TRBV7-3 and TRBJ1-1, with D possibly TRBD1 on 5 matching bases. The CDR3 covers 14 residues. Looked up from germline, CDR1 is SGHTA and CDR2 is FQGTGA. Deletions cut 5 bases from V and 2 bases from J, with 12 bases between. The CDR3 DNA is TGTGCCAGCAGCGATCTGGGGGAAAACACTGAAGCTTTCTTT. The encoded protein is CASSDLGENTEAFF. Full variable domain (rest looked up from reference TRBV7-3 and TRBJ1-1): GAGVSQTPSNKVTEKGKYVELRCDPISGHTALYWYRQSLGQGPEFLIYFQGTGAADDSGLPNDRFFAVRPEGSVSTLKIQRTERGDSAVYLCASSDLGENTEAFFGQGTRLTVV.

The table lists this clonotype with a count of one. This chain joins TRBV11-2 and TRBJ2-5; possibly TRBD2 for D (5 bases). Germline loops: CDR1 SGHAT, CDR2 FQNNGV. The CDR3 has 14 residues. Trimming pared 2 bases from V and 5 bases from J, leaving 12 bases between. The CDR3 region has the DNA TGTGCCAGCAGCTTAATGAGGGAGACGGAGACCCAGTACTTC. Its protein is CASSLMRETETQYF.

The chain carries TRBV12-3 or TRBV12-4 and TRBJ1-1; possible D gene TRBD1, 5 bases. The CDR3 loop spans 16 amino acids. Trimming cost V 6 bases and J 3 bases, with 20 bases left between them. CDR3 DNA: TGTGCCAGCAGCCCCCAGCCGACAGCAATTTACACTGAAGCTTTCTTT. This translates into CASSPQPTAIYTEAFF.

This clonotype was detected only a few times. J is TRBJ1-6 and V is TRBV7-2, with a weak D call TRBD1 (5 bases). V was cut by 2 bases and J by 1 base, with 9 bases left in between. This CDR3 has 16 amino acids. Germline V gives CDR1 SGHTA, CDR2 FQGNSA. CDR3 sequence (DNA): TGTGCCAGCAGCTTACAGGGACGGTCCTATAATTCACCCCTCCACTTT. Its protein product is CASSLQGRSYNSPLHF.

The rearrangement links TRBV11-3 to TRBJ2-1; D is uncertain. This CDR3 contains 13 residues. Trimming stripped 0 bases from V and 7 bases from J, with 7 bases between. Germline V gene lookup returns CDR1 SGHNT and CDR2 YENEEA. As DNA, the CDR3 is TGTGCCAGCAGCTTAGATCTGGGGAATGAGCAGTTCTTC. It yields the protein CASSLDLGNEQFF.